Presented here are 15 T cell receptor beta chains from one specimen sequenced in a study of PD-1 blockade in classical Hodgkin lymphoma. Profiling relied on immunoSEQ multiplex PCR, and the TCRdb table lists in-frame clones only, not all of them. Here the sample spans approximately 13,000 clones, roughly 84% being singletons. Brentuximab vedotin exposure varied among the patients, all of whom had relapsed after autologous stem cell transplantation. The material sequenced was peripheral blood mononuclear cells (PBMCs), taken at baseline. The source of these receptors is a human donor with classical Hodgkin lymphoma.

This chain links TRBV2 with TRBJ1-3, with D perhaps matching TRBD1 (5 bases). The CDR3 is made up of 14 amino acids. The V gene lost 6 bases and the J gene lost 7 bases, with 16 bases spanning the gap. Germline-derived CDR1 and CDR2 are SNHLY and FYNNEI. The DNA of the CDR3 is TGTGCCAGCAGGGCGGGACCCGGCCCCAACACCATATATTTT. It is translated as CASRAGPGPNTIYF. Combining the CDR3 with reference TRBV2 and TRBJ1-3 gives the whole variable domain EPEVTQTPSHQVTQMGQEVILRCVPISNHLYFYWYRQILGQKVEFLVSFYNNEISEKSEIFDDQFSVERPDGSNFTLKIRSTKLEDSAMYFCASRAGPGPNTIYFGEGSWLTVV.

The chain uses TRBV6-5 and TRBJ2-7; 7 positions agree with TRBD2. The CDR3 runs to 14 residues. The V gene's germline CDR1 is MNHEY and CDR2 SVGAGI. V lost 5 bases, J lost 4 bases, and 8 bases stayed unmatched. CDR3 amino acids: CASSAWDYWYEQYF. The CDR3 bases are TGTGCCAGCAGTGCCTGGGACTATTGGTACGAGCAGTACTTC.

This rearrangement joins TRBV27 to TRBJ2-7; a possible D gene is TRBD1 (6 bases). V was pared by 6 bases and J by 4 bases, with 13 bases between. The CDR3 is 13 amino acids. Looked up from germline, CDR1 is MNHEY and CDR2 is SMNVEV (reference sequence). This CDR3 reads CASSPGQTYEQYV. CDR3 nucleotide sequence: TGTGCCAGCAGCCCAGGACAGACTTACGAGCAGTACGTC.

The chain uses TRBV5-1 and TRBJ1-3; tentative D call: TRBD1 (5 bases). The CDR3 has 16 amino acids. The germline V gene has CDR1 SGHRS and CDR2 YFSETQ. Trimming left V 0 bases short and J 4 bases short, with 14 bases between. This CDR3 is CASSLEIQGSGNTIYF. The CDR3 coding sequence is TGCGCCAGCAGCTTGGAGATTCAGGGCTCAGGAAACACCATATATTTT.

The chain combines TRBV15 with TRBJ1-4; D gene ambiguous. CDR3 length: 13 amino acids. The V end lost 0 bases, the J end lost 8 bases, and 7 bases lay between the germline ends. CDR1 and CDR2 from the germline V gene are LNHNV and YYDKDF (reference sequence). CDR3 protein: CATSRDGREKLFF. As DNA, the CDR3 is TGTGCCACCAGCAGAGATGGGCGGGAAAAACTGTTTTTT.

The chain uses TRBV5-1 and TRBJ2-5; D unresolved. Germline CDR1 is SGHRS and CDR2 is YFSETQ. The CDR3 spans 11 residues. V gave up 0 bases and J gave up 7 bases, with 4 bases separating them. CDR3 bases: TGCGCCAGCAGCTTGGTAGGGACCCAGTACTTC. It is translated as CASSLVGTQYF.

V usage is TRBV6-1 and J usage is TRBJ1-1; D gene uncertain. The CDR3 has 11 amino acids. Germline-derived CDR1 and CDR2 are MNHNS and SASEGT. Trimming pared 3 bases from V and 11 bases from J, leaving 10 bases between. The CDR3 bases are TGTGCCAGCAGTGAGGGGTTGTCGGCTTTCTTT. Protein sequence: CASSEGLSAFF.

CDR3 protein: CASSDGGASTDTQYF. CDR3 sequence (DNA): TGTGCCAGCAGTGACGGGGGGGCTAGCACAGATACGCAGTATTTT. The rearrangement links TRBV6-4 to TRBJ2-3; a weak D match, TRBD2 (7 bases). Germline CDR1 and CDR2: MRHNA and SNTAGT. Between the trimmed V and J ends, which lost 2 bases and 0 bases, there was a span of 9 bases. CDR3 length equals 15 residues.

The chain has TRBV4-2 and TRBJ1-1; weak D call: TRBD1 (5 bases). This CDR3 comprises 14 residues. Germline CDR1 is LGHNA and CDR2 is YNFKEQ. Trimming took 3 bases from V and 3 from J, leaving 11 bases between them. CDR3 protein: CASSQGPGDTEAFF. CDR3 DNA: TGTGCCAGCAGCCAGGGACCGGGGGACACTGAAGCTTTCTTT.

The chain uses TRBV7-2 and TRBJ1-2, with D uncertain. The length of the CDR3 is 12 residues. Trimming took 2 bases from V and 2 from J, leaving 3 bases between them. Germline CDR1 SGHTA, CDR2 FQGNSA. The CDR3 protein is CASSLPNYGYTF. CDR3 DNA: TGTGCCAGCAGCTTACCGAACTATGGCTACACCTTC.

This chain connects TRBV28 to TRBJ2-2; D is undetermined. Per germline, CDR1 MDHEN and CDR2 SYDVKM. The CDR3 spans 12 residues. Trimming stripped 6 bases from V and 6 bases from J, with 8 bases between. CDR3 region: CASRDLAGELFF. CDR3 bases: TGTGCCAGCAGAGACCTTGCCGGGGAGCTGTTTTTT.

CDR3: CASSGGQGDIQYF. CDR3 DNA: TGTGCCAGCAGTGGGGGACAGGGAGACATTCAGTACTTC. The chain couples TRBV6-1 to TRBJ2-4; 9 nucleotides agree with TRBD1. CDR1 MNHNS and CDR2 SASEGT come from the germline V gene. V trimming: 4 bases; J trimming: 8 bases; junction bases outside the gene matches: 3. This CDR3 region has 13 residues.

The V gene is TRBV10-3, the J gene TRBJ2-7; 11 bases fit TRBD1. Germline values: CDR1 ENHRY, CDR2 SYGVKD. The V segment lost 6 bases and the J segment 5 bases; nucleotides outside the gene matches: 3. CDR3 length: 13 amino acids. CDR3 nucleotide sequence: TGTGCCATCAGGAGGACAGGGGGCAACGAGCAGTACTTC. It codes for CAIRRTGGNEQYF.

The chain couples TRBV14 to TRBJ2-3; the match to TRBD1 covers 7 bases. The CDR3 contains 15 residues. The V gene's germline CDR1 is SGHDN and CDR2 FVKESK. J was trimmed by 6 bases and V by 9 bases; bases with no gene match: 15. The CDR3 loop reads CARPRQGLTLDTQYF. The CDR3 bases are TGTGCCAGGCCTCGACAGGGCCTAACCCTGGATACGCAGTATTTT.

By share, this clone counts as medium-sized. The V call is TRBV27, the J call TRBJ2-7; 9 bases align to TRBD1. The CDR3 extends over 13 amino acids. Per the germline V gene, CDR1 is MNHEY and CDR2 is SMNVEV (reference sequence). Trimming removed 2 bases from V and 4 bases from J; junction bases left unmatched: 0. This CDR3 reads CASSLGTGYEQYF. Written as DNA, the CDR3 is TGTGCCAGCAGTTTAGGGACAGGGTACGAGCAGTACTTC.